Detailed here is one T cell receptor (beta chain). Generated by immunoSEQ multiplex PCR, the TCRdb table keeps only in-frame clones and is missing some. Among some 28,000 clones listed, approximately 90% were seen once. This record belongs to a study of T cell changes during pregnancy in multiple sclerosis. This CDR3 spans 13 amino acids. From germline, CDR1 is SQVTM and CDR2 ANQGSEA. J was trimmed by 2 bases and V by 7 bases; bases with no gene match: 6. The TCR sequence derives from a female donor in good health, enrolled as a control in a pregnancy study. The chain joins TRBV29-1 to TRBJ2-3, with 7 bases aligning to TRBD1. Specimen: CD4+ T cells from peripheral blood mononuclear cells, collected in the first trimester of pregnancy. CDR3 amino acids: CSAGQDDTDTQYF. The CDR3 coding sequence is TGCAGCGCCGGACAGGATGACACAGATACGCAGTATTTT.